This T cell receptor (beta chain) was recorded in a study of T-cell reconstitution after alpha-beta-depleted transplantation in children. Study-level findings and limits: Expanded graft clones numbering several hundred reportedly gave rise to alpha-beta T cells about two months after transplant. Recipient T cells and thymic progenitors that survived were the source of the high TCRbeta diversity seen at day 60 in some patients. One year after transplant, T-cell counts and diversity came mostly from newly produced T cells.

Comment on this clonotype: No antigen is known for it.

V was shortened by 8 bases and J by 1 base, with 14 bases between the two germline ends. Germline assignment: CDR1 DFQATT and CDR2 SNEGSKA (reference sequence). The CDR3 runs 13 residues. Preparation of the TCRbeta library was carried out with unique molecular identifiers. TCRdb independently ran MiXCR on the PCR reads; one entry per CDR3 protein. The sample consists of around 450,000 distinct CDR3 sequences, roughly a tenth of them appearing once. The sequence came from a child aged 2 to 10 with inherited bone marrow failure, due to receive a stem cell transplant. Source: PBMCs, taken before TCRalphabeta/CD19-depleted stem cell transplant. The chain combines TRBV20-1 with TRBJ1-1; D unresolved. The CDR3 nucleotides are TGCAGTCCTCTAACCCGGCGGAACACTGAAGCTTTCTTT. Its translation is CSPLTRRNTEAFF.